The entry below gives a single T cell receptor beta chain sequence along with its context. What it recognizes is unknown. This entry comes from a study of OX40 agonist ivuxolimab in advanced cancers. General study points: On average, CD8+ T cells showed a greater number of expanded clones than CD4+.

Per germline, CDR1 SEHNR and CDR2 FQNEAQ (reference sequence). The trim removed 5 bases at V and 2 bases at J, leaving 8 bases unmatched. CDR3 length equals 16 residues. Individuals having autoimmune disease history or systemic immunosuppression were not enrolled. Blood sampling took place at baseline, cycle 4 day 1, and cycle 7 day 1. The assay was immunoSEQ multiplex PCR, and TCRdb's table has in-frame clones only and misses some. Here the sample spans just over 15,000 clones, around 64% being singletons. This sequence joins TRBV7-9 and TRBJ2-7, with TRBD1 identical over 11 bases. This clonotype was obtained from an adult with an advanced solid tumor such as melanoma, head and neck, liver or kidney cancer. The sequencing used CD4+ or CD8+ T cells sorted from blood, collected in a trial of the OX40 agonist ivuxolimab. In nucleotides, the CDR3 is TGTGCCAGCAGCCTTACAGGGACAGGGGGGACCTACGAGCAGTACTTC. Translation gives CASSLTGTGGTYEQYF.